This T cell receptor beta chain was observed in a study of shared clonotypes between healthy human individuals. For the study at large: CD4 naive and memory got three plates each, CD8 naive two, CD8 memory one.

Sequencing used immunoSEQ multiplex PCR; TCRdb keeps in-frame clones, though not all of them. The sample lists over 750,000 clones; about 96% were seen once. V was pared by 3 bases and J by 4 bases, with 33 bases of the junction left unmatched. The CDR3 runs to 23 residues. Germline V gene data show CDR1 as SQVTM and CDR2 as ANQGSEA. This clone was seen a single time. CD8 cells regarded as naive lacked CD45RO, were positively chosen for CCR7, and omitted terminally differentiated effector memory CD45RA+ cells. V and J are TRBV29-1 and TRBJ2-1; 7 nucleotides match TRBD1. This TCR came from a man younger than 45 in good health. The sequencing input was naive CD8+ T cells sorted from blood. CDR3 DNA: TGCAGCGTTGATTCTGTGACAGGGCGAATATACAATGAGCAGTTCGGAATATACAATGAGCAGTTCTTC. Encoded protein: CSVDSVTGRIYNEQFGIYNEQFF.